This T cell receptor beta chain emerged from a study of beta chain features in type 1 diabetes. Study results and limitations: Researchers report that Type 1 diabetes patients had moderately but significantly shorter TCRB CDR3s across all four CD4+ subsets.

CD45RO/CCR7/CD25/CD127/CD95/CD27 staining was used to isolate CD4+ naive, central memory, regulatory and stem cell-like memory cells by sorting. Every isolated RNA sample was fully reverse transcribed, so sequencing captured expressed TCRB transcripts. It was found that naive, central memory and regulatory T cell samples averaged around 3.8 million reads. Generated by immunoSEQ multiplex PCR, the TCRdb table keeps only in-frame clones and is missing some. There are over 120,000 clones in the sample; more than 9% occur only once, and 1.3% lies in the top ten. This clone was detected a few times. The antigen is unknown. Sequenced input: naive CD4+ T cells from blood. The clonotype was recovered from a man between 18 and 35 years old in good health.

Here the CDR3 reads CSGTGTHIQYF. The CDR3 coding sequence is TGCAGTGGTACCGGGACACATATTCAGTACTTC. This chain links TRBV20-1 with TRBJ2-4, with D tentatively TRBD1 (6 bases). Germline loops: CDR1 DFQATT, CDR2 SNEGSKA (reference sequence). CDR3 length: 11 residues. V lost 7 bases and J 10 bases, leaving 14 bases between the germline ends.